A selection of T cell receptor beta chains follows, all from one sample in a study of T cells in Graves' hyperthyroidism and ophthalmopathy. TCRdb re-called the multiplex PCR reads through MiXCR, storing one row per CDR3 protein. This table has about 410,000 distinct CDR3 sequences, approximately 15% appearing once. Source material: blood. The source is a man between 18 and 35 years old with Graves' ophthalmopathy. Both conserved end residues are part of each CDR3. A D gene is named only where the DNA matches it firmly. Clone size appears in some rows only: once, few, many, or a class for an expanded clone.

cdr3_nt cdr3_aa d_call cdr3_length v_call clone_size j_call
TGTGCCAGCAGTCCACTTGCCCGGGGGCTCAAAAACATTCAGTACTTC CASSPLARGLKNIQYF . 16 TRBV6-1 few TRBJ2-4
TGTGCCAGCAGTTTTACTGCCGGGGGTGAAAAACTGTTTTTT CASSFTAGGEKLFF . 14 TRBV12-3/TRBV12-4 few TRBJ1-4
TGTGCCAGCAGTTACGGACCGGGGAATCAGCCCCAGCATTTT CASSYGPGNQPQHF . 14 TRBV3-1 many TRBJ1-5
TGTGCCAGCAGAACCTCCGGAGAGGCTCGGGAGCAGTACTTC CASRTSGEAREQYF . 14 TRBV6-1 many TRBJ2-7
TGCGCCAGCAGCTATTCCAGGGGCTGGGGCTATGGCTACACCTTC CASSYSRGWGYGYTF . 15 TRBV5-1 many TRBJ1-2
TGCAGCGTTGTATGGCGGGACGCGACCTACGAGCAGTACTTC CSVVWRDATYEQYF . 14 TRBV29-1 many TRBJ2-7
TGTGCCAGCAGTGACCTAGACACGATACAAGAGACCCAGTACTTC CASSDLDTIQETQYF . 15 TRBV27 many TRBJ2-5
TGTGCCAGCAGTGGCAAGGAAGGTCAGCCCCAGCATTTT CASSGKEGQPQHF . 13 TRBV6-4 many TRBJ1-5
TGTGCCAGCGGCGGATGGGCAGGGTCGGGAAGCGAGCAGTACTTC CASGGWAGSGSEQYF . 15 TRBV9 few TRBJ2-7
TGTGCCAGCAGCGGACGACTAGCGGGACCCTCAACTAGCACAGATACGCAGTATTTT CASSGRLAGPSTSTDTQYF TRBD2 19 TRBV9 few TRBJ2-3
TGTGCCAGCAGTGTCGGGAGCTCTGGAAACACCATATATTTT CASSVGSSGNTIYF . 14 TRBV9 many TRBJ1-3
TGTGCCAGCAGCTTGGTCCGGTCGGGGGTTATGCAGCCCCAGCATTTT CASSLVRSGVMQPQHF . 16 TRBV13 many TRBJ1-5
TGTGCCAGCAGTTACTTCCACAACACCGGGGAGCTGTTTTTT CASSYFHNTGELFF . 14 TRBV6-6 few TRBJ2-2
TGTGCCAGCAGCCAAATAGCAGGGCAAGCTTTCTTT CASSQIAGQAFF . 12 TRBV6-1 . TRBJ1-1
TGTGCCAGTAGTATTGGCAGCCAGTCTGGAAACACCATATATTTT CASSIGSQSGNTIYF . 15 TRBV19 few TRBJ1-3
TGTGCCAGCACTATTGGAACACCTGAAGCTTTCTTT CASTIGTPEAFF . 12 TRBV6-1 many TRBJ1-1
TGTGCCAGTAACAGGGGGAGTCAGCCCCAGCATTTT CASNRGSQPQHF TRBD1 12 TRBV19 . TRBJ1-5
TGTGCCAGCAGTGCCCGCGGGACAGCTAATGAAAAACTGTTTTTT CASSARGTANEKLFF TRBD1 15 TRBV6-1 . TRBJ1-4
TGTGCCAGCAGCTCCTCCTCCGTCCTAGCGGGAGTACCCTACGAGCAGTACTTC CASSSSSVLAGVPYEQYF TRBD2 18 TRBV7-8 many TRBJ2-7
TGCGCCAGCAGCTTGGCCGTCAGCGACGGCTACACCTTC CASSLAVSDGYTF . 13 TRBV5-1 many TRBJ1-2
TGTGCCATCAGTGAGGATGCGAGGTGGAGGCTGAACACTGAAGCTTTCTTT CAISEDARWRLNTEAFF . 17 TRBV10-3 many TRBJ1-1
TGTGCCAGCAGTTTTGTGGGAACCAACAATGAGCAGTTCTTC CASSFVGTNNEQFF . 14 TRBV27 few TRBJ2-1
TGCAGCGTTGCCCCGGGACTAGAAGAGACCCAGTACTTC CSVAPGLEETQYF TRBD2 13 TRBV29-1 few TRBJ2-5
TGTGCCAGCAGCTCAACCCCTGCAGGGAAGGGACTTCAGCCCCAGCATTTT CASSSTPAGKGLQPQHF . 17 TRBV7-8 many TRBJ1-5
TGTGCCAGCAGACCAGACACAAACTATGGCTACACCTTC CASRPDTNYGYTF . 13 TRBV6-1 many TRBJ1-2
TGCAGTGCTAGAGCCCCCACTAGCGGGGGAGAGACCCAGTACTTC CSARAPTSGGETQYF TRBD2 15 TRBV20-1 many TRBJ2-5
TGCAGTGCTAGGGAGTCGGGGGGGGGGTTCAATGAGCAGTTCTTC CSARESGGGFNEQFF TRBD2 15 TRBV20-1 many TRBJ2-1
TGCGCCGGCAGCCTGGGGGTAGCGGGATTGGATACGCAGTATTTT CAGSLGVAGLDTQYF TRBD2 15 TRBV5-1 . TRBJ2-3
TGTGCCAGCAGGGCCGGGACAATGGGTCACACAGATACGCAGTATTTT CASRAGTMGHTDTQYF . 16 TRBV2 many TRBJ2-3
TGTGCCTGGGATCCGGGACTAGCGGCGACAGGGGGGCAGTTCTTC CAWDPGLAATGGQFF TRBD2 15 TRBV30 many TRBJ2-1
TGTGCCAGCAGTTTATTTGAGGGAAATGGCTACACCTTC CASSLFEGNGYTF . 13 TRBV12-3/TRBV12-4 . TRBJ1-2
TGCAGTGCTAGAGATAGGCAGAGGACTCGGGCTTTCTTT CSARDRQRTRAFF . 13 TRBV20-1 . TRBJ1-1
TGTGCCAGCAGCTTATTTGGGACATCCGGAGATAGCAATCAGCCCCAGCATTTT CASSLFGTSGDSNQPQHF . 18 TRBV7-2 many TRBJ1-5
TGTGCCAGCAGCTCACGGACTAGCGGGCGTACCTCCTACAATGAGCAGTTCTTC CASSSRTSGRTSYNEQFF TRBD2 18 TRBV5-6 few TRBJ2-1
TGTGCCAGCAGCCTGACAGAGGCCTACTATGGCTACACCTTC CASSLTEAYYGYTF . 14 TRBV7-8 few TRBJ1-2
TGCAGTGCCCGGCCAGACGGACGCACAGATACGCAGTATTTT CSARPDGRTDTQYF . 14 TRBV20-1 many TRBJ2-3
TGCGCCAGCAGCCAAGCGGGGGGGCGGAATGAGCAGTTCTTC CASSQAGGRNEQFF TRBD2 14 TRBV4-1 . TRBJ2-1
TGTGCCAGCAGCCCTAGAGTGGGTTACAATGAGCAGTTCTTC CASSPRVGYNEQFF . 14 TRBV14 once TRBJ2-1
TGCAGTGCAAAGACAGGGTTTTACACTGAAGCTTTCTTT CSAKTGFYTEAFF TRBD1 13 TRBV20-1 many TRBJ1-1
TGTGCCAGCAGCCAAGAAGGGGGAGGGACAGCTTACAATGAGCAGTTCTTC CASSQEGGGTAYNEQFF . 17 TRBV14 . TRBJ2-1
TGTGCCTGGAGCGGGCTTGGGACTAGCGACTACAATGAGCAGTTCTTC CAWSGLGTSDYNEQFF TRBD2 16 TRBV30 . TRBJ2-1
TGTGCCAGCTCCCCGGGACTAGACGGGCATGAGCAGTTCTTC CASSPGLDGHEQFF TRBD2 14 TRBV12-3/TRBV12-4 many TRBJ2-1
TGTGCCAGCAGCGTAGCGGGAGACCCCTACAATGAGCAGTTCTTC CASSVAGDPYNEQFF . 15 TRBV9 few TRBJ2-1
TGTGCCAGCAGCGACCAAAGAAACTCCTACGAGCAGTACTTC CASSDQRNSYEQYF . 14 TRBV7-6 many TRBJ2-7
TGCAGTGCTAACAAATTAGCGGTTGCGAACACCGGGGAGCTGTTTTTT CSANKLAVANTGELFF . 16 TRBV20-1 many TRBJ2-2
TGCGCCAGCAGCTCCTCAGGGGGTTCTGGAAACACCATATATTTT CASSSSGGSGNTIYF TRBD1 15 TRBV5-1 many TRBJ1-3
TGTGCCAGCAGTTTATCGGACAGCGCCTACAATGAGCAGTTCTTC CASSLSDSAYNEQFF . 15 TRBV27 many TRBJ2-1
TGTGCCAGCAGCCCCGCCGGGAGGTATGGCTACACCTTC CASSPAGRYGYTF . 13 TRBV27 many TRBJ1-2